This T cell receptor (beta chain) emerged from a study of a mutant IDH1 vaccine in newly diagnosed glioma. At the level of the study: Patients began vaccination 4-6 weeks after radiotherapy alone, or with temozolomide cycles. The treated population exhibited a male proportion of roughly 62%, a female proportion of roughly 40%, and a mean age of roughly 39 years.

Worth noting for this clone: Its antigen is not known.

The sample's time point: week 35, safety follow-up. It was 300 ug of mutant IDH1 20-mer peptide that made up each vaccine dose, given with topical imiquimod. The method was immunoSEQ multiplex PCR; TCRdb's version includes in-frame clones alone and lacks a portion of them. Counted here are 60,000 to 65,000 clones, 84% occurring once; the ten biggest clones make up roughly 4%. Trimming removed 7 bases at V and 3 bases at J, with 7 bases between. This CDR3 comprises 11 residues. CDR1 LGHNT and CDR2 FRNRAP come from the germline V gene. The rearrangement uses TRBV12-5 and TRBJ2-7; unclear D gene. The source of this sequence is a young man with glioma. The sample consisted of PBMCs, taken from a glioma patient whose treatment included an IDH1 peptide vaccine. The CDR3 DNA reads TGTGCTAGTGCCCTAATCTACGAGCAGTACTTC. Translating gives CASALIYEQYF.